This TCR beta chain was identified in a study of blood T cell repertoires in COVID-19. The overall study: Sites in the United States, Italy and Spain provided acute and convalescent COVID-19 samples. PBMCs, B-cell-depleted T cells, or T cells were the source of the cDNA or gDNA that made up the material.

The authors' processing: Amplification of reference gene primers provided the estimated nucleated cell counts. Measured with immunoSEQ multiplex PCR; TCRdb has only the in-frame clones, and not every one. D and trimming were read from the DNA, whereas the V and J calls and clone size are those reported in that table. The sample has about 20,000 clones; 90% are singletons. This clone has just a few counts. Per germline, CDR1 MDHEN and CDR2 SYDVKM. The CDR3 has 16 residues. The ends lost 6 bases at V and 0 bases at J; junction bases unmatched: 10. The specimen sequenced was peripheral blood. The chain employs TRBV28 and TRBJ2-7; 8 positions match TRBD2. The sequence came from a man in his sixties or seventies with acute or convalescent COVID-19. The CDR3 coding sequence is TGTGCCAGCAGCATCCAGACTAGCGCGAGCTCCTACGAGCAGTACTTC. Encoded protein: CASSIQTSASSYEQYF.